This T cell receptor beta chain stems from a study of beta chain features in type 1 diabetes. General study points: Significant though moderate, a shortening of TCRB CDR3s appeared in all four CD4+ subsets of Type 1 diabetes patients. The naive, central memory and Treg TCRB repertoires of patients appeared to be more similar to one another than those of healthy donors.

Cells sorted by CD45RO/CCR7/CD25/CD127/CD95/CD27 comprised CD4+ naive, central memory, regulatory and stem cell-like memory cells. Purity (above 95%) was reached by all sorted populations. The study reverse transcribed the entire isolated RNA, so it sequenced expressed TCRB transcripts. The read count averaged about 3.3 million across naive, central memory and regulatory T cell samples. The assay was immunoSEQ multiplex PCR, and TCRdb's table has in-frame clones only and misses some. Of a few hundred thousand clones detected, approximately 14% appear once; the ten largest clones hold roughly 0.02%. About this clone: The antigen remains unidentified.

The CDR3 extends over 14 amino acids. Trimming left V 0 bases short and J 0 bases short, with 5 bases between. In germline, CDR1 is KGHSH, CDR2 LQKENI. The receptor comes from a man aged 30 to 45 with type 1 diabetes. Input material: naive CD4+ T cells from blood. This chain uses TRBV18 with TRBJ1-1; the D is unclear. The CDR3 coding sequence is TGTGCCAGCTCACCACCGGAGTTGAACACTGAAGCTTTCTTT. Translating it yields CASSPPELNTEAFF.